This TCR beta chain was identified during a study of graft-versus-host responses after intestinal transplantation. Study at large: Grafts that recipients had were multivisceral, liver-intestinal, or isolated intestinal transplants. The study gave all recipients anti-thymocyte globulin induction, then tacrolimus and steroids for about three years.

Repertoires were generated with immunoSEQ multiplex PCR, while TCRdb's copy carries only in-frame clones and drops some. This table has some 55,000 clones, roughly nine tenths appearing once. Trimming took off 4 bases at V and 11 bases at J, with 17 bases between the two ends. Germline CDR1 KGHSH, CDR2 LQKENI. The CDR3 spans 13 residues. The sample consisted of PBMCs, taken 662 days after intestinal transplant. The rearrangement links TRBV18 to TRBJ1-2; D is uncertain. This sequence was found in a human patient who received an intestinal transplant, so some T cells may come from the graft donor. The chain's CDR3 is CASSQLEKAMYTF. For the CDR3, the DNA is TGTGCCAGCTCACAATTGGAAAAGGCGATGTACACCTTC.